These 20 T cell receptor beta chains originate from one sample sequenced in a study of CD8+ T cells in alopecia areata. The sequencing template was cDNA reverse transcribed from extracted RNA. Sequencing used immunoSEQ multiplex PCR; TCRdb keeps in-frame clones, though not all of them. The table records 110,000 or so clones, approximately 59% of them present only once. The sample taken for sequencing was CD8+ T cells sorted from blood. The receptors were gathered from a human donor in good health.

The chain couples TRBV11-2 to TRBJ2-6; 9 bases are shared with TRBD1. The CDR3 consists of 18 residues. Germline assignment: CDR1 SGHAT and CDR2 FQNNGV. Trimming at V came to 3 bases and at J to 0 bases, leaving 6 bases not matched to a gene. CDR3 residues: CASSFGRDRDSGANVLTF. CDR3 coding DNA: TGTGCCAGCAGCTTCGGTCGGGACAGGGACTCTGGGGCCAACGTCCTGACTTTC.

The chain is built from TRBV5-1 and TRBJ2-7; D is perhaps TRBD1 or TRBD2 (7 bases each). The V and J ends lost 0 bases and 3 bases respectively, with 13 bases between them. Germline loops: CDR1 SGHRS, CDR2 YFSETQ. The CDR3 is 15 amino acids. Here the CDR3 DNA reads TGCGCCAGCAGCTTGGGACAGGGAGGGGACTACGAGCAGTACTTC. Protein sequence: CASSLGQGGDYEQYF.

CDR3 DNA: TGTGCCAGTAGTATAGTATCAGAATTGCCTTATGGCTACACCTTC. Amino acids: CASSIVSELPYGYTF. The chain employs TRBV19 and TRBJ1-2; D is undetermined. The V end was cut by 1 base, the J end by 5 bases, with 14 bases between. CDR1 LNHDA and CDR2 SQIVND come from the germline V gene (reference sequence). This CDR3 has 15 residues.

This chain links TRBV7-9 with TRBJ2-3, with 7 nucleotides matching TRBD1. V lost 11 bases to trimming and J lost 2 bases; unmatched junction nucleotides: 7. The V gene's germline CDR1 is SEHNR and CDR2 FQNEAQ (reference sequence). The CDR3 sequence is 13 residues long. CDR3 residues: CASRGGYTDTQYF. CDR3 DNA sequence: TGTGCCTCACGAGGGGGCTACACAGATACGCAGTATTTT.

The chain links TRBV30 to TRBJ1-1, with 7 bases matching TRBD1. Germline CDR1 and CDR2: GTSNPN and SVGIG (reference sequence). The trim removed 0 bases at V and 10 bases at J, leaving 14 bases unmatched. CDR3 length: 15 amino acids. The CDR3 DNA reads TGTGCCTGGAGTGTAGGTGAGGGGGCCTTGGAGGTAGCTTTCTTT. Translating it yields CAWSVGEGALEVAFF.

V and J are TRBV19 and TRBJ2-7, with a possible D match to TRBD1 (5 bases). The CDR3 contains 13 residues. Germline V gene data show CDR1 as LNHDA and CDR2 as SQIVND (reference sequence). Trimming left V 4 bases short and J 5 bases short, with 12 bases between. The CDR3 DNA follows: TGTGCCAGTAGTACCCAGGGTGTCAACGAGCAGTACTTC. As protein: CASSTQGVNEQYF.

The chain combines TRBV2 with TRBJ1-1; no definite D call. V dropped 9 bases and J dropped 5 bases, with 19 bases sitting between them. In germline, CDR1 is SNHLY, CDR2 FYNNEI. There are 14 residues in the CDR3. CDR3 sequence (DNA): TGTGCCAGTGACCAGCCAGGTCGGGGAACTGAAGCTTTCTTT. It translates to CASDQPGRGTEAFF.

The rearrangement uses TRBV5-4 and TRBJ2-7, with D perhaps being TRBD1 or TRBD2 (6 bases each). Trimming pared 6 bases from V and 2 bases from J, leaving 12 bases between. Germline V gives CDR1 SGHNT, CDR2 YYREEE (reference sequence). The CDR3 is made up of 13 amino acids. This CDR3 is CASNPEGAYEQYF. The CDR3 DNA reads TGTGCCAGCAACCCGGAGGGGGCCTACGAGCAGTACTTC. The full variable domain, with the rest looked up from reference TRBV5-4 and TRBJ2-7, is ETGVTQSPTHLIKTRGQQVTLRCSSQSGHNTVSWYQQALGQGPQFIFQYYREEENGRGNFPPRFSGLQFPNYSSELNVNALELDDSALYLCASNPEGAYEQYFGPGTRLTVT.

The chain has TRBV7-9 and TRBJ2-5; D gene ambiguous. The CDR3 sequence is 12 residues long. Trimming removed 3 bases from V and 7 bases from J, with 9 bases in between. Germline values: CDR1 SEHNR, CDR2 FQNEAQ (reference sequence). CDR3 in amino acids: CASSLRAGTQYF. The CDR3 DNA reads as TGTGCCAGCAGCTTGCGCGCAGGGACCCAGTACTTC.

This clone was seen a handful of times. The CDR3 DNA reads as TGTGCCAGCAGCTTATGCAGGGTGTACACCATATATTTT. This translates into CASSLCRVYTIYF. The V and J genes are TRBV7-2 and TRBJ1-3; possibly TRBD1 for D (5 bases). The V gene lost 2 bases and the J gene lost 8 bases, with 10 bases spanning the gap. The CDR3 sequence is 13 residues long. Germline V lookup: CDR1 SGHTA, CDR2 FQGNSA. Using reference TRBV7-2 and TRBJ1-3 for the parts outside the CDR3, the full variable domain is GAGVSQSPSNKVTEKGKDVELRCDPISGHTALYWYRQSLGQGLEFLIYFQGNSAPDKSGLPSDRFSAERTGGSVSTLTIQRTQQEDSAVYLCASSLCRVYTIYFGEGSWLTVV.

V usage is TRBV6-8 and J usage is TRBJ1-5; 8 positions match TRBD1. CDR3 length equals 16 residues. The V gene's germline CDR1 is MNHGY and CDR2 SAAAGT. V lost 6 bases and J lost 0; bases outside the gene matches: 7. CDR3 DNA: TGTGCCAGCAGCCTCCGGACAGGGTTTAGCAATCAGCCCCAGCATTTT. Residues: CASSLRTGFSNQPQHF.

This chain uses TRBV4-1 with TRBJ2-1, with D perhaps matching TRBD2 (5 bases). Germline values: CDR1 MGHRA, CDR2 YSYEKL. There are 17 residues in the CDR3. V lost 5 bases to trimming and J lost 0 bases, with 17 bases between them. The CDR3 protein is CASSEDSHPHSYNEQFF. For the CDR3, the DNA is TGCGCCAGCAGCGAGGACTCGCATCCACACTCCTACAATGAGCAGTTCTTC.

This clone came up a few times. V gene TRBV6-1 combines with J gene TRBJ2-2, with 12 bases that match TRBD2. CDR1 MNHNS and CDR2 SASEGT come from the germline V gene. The CDR3 has 15 residues. V lost 5 bases, J lost 3 bases, and 1 base stayed unmatched. The CDR3 nucleotides read TGTGCCAGCAGTCGGACTAGCGGGGACACCGGGGAGCTGTTTTTT. It is translated as CASSRTSGDTGELFF.

The table lists this clone with a few counts. The rearrangement uses TRBV6-5 and TRBJ1-2; D gene unclear. Trimming shortened V by 8 bases and J by 1 base, and 11 bases separated the two germline ends. The CDR3 extends over 13 amino acids. Germline V lookup: CDR1 MNHEY, CDR2 SVGAGI. The chain's CDR3 is CASSGPFNYGYTF. Written as DNA, the CDR3 is TGTGCCAGCTCTGGACCCTTTAACTATGGCTACACCTTC.

The sample holds a few counts of this clone. V gene TRBV5-6 combines with J gene TRBJ1-5; TRBD1 is a possible D gene (6 bases). From germline, CDR1 is SGHDT and CDR2 YYEEEE. The CDR3 contains 15 residues. Trimming removed 4 bases at V and 5 bases at J, with 16 bases between. The CDR3 sequence: CASSALGGRDQPQHF. CDR3 DNA sequence: TGTGCCAGCAGCGCGCTTGGGGGCCGCGATCAGCCCCAGCATTTT.

V and J are TRBV29-1 and TRBJ2-2; D assignment may be TRBD1 or TRBD2 (7 bases each). Germline V lookup: CDR1 SQVTM, CDR2 ANQGSEA. The CDR3 extends over 12 amino acids. Between the trimmed V and J ends, which lost 7 bases and 7 bases, there was a span of 13 bases. This chain's CDR3 is CSGTGEGGELFF. As DNA, the CDR3 is TGCAGCGGAACAGGGGAGGGCGGGGAGCTGTTTTTT.

The chain employs TRBV4-2 and TRBJ2-5; no definite D call. The ends were cut back, 0 bases at V and 0 bases at J, with 11 bases in the middle. This CDR3 is built from 16 residues. Per germline, CDR1 LGHNA and CDR2 YNFKEQ. The CDR3 DNA sequence: TGTGCCAGCAGCCAAGAAGTTTTGGGGTACCAAGAGACCCAGTACTTC. Encoded protein: CASSQEVLGYQETQYF.

This clone was counted only a few times. The gene calls are TRBV13 and TRBJ2-5; D is possibly TRBD1 or TRBD2 (6 bases each). V lost 4 bases to trimming and J lost 0 bases, with 9 bases between them. Germline V CDR1 and CDR2: PRHDT, FYEKMQ (reference sequence). The CDR3 totals 14 residues. The DNA of the CDR3 is TGTGCCAGCAGCTGGGGGGCAGACCAAGAGACCCAGTACTTC. Translated, it gives CASSWGADQETQYF.

V and J are TRBV7-2 and TRBJ2-7; D ambiguous. The CDR3 runs 12 residues. Between the trimmed V and J ends, which lost 2 bases and 3 bases, there was a span of 5 bases. The germline V gene has CDR1 SGHTA and CDR2 FQGNSA. The CDR3 DNA sequence: TGTGCCAGCAGCTTAAATTTCTACGAGCAGTACTTC. Translating gives CASSLNFYEQYF.

This chain uses TRBV5-1 with TRBJ2-2; 10 bases map to TRBD2. The V gene end was trimmed by 2 bases and the J gene end by 0 bases; junction bases not matched to a gene: 1. The CDR3 is 16 amino acids. CDR1 SGHRS and CDR2 YFSETQ come from the germline V gene. CDR3 nucleotides: TGCGCCAGCAGCTTCCTAGCGGGGGCGAACACCGGGGAGCTGTTTTTT. Its translation is CASSFLAGANTGELFF.